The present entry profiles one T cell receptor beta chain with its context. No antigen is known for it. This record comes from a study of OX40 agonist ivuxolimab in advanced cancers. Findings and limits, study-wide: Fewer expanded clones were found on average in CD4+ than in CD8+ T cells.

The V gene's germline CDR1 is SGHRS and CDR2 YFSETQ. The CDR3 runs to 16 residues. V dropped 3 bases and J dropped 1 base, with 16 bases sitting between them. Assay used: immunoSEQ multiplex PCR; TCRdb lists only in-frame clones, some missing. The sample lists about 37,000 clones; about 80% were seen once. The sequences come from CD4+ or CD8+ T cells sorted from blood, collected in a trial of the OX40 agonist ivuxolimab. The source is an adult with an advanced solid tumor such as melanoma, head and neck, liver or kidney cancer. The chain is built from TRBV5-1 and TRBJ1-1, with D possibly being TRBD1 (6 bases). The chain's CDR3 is CASSSNRGHGNTEAFF. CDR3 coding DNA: TGCGCCAGCAGCTCGAATCGGGGGCATGGGAACACTGAAGCTTTCTTT. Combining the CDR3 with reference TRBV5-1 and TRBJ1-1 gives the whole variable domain KAGVTQTPRYLIKTRGQQVTLSCSPISGHRSVSWYQQTPGQGLQFLFEYFSETQRNKGNFPGRFSGRQFSNSRSEMNVSTLELGDSALYLCASSSNRGHGNTEAFFGQGTRLTVV.